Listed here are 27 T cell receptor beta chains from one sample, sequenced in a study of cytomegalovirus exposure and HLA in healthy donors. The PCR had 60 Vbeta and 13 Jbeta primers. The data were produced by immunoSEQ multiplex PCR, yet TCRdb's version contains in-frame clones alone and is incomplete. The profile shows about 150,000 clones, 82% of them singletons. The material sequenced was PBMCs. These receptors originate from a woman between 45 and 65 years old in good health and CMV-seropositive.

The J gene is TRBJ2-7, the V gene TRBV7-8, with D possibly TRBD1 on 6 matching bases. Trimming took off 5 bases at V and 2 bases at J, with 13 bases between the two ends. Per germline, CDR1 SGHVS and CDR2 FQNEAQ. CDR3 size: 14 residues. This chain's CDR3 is CASSLWDTPYEQYF. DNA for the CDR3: TGTGCCAGCAGCCTCTGGGACACCCCCTACGAGCAGTACTTC.

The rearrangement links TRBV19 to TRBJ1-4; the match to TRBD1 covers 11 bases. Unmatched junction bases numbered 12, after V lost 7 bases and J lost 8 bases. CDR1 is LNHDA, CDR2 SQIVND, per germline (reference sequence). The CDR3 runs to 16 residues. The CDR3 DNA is TGTGCCAGTACTAGGACAGGGGGCCCAACGGGCGAAAAACTGTTTTTT. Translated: CASTRTGGPTGEKLFF.

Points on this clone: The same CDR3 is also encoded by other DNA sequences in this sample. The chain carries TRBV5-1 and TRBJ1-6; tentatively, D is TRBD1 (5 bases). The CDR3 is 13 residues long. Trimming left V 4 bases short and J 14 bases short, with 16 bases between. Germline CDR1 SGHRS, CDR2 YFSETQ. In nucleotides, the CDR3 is TGCGCCAGCAGCCGGGGGGGGGTAGAAGCCCTCCACTTT. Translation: CASSRGGVEALHF. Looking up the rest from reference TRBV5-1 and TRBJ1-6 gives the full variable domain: KAGVTQTPRYLIKTRGQQVTLSCSPISGHRSVSWYQQTPGQGLQFLFEYFSETQRNKGNFPGRFSGRQFSNSRSEMNVSTLELGDSALYLCASSRGGVEALHFGNGTRLTVT.

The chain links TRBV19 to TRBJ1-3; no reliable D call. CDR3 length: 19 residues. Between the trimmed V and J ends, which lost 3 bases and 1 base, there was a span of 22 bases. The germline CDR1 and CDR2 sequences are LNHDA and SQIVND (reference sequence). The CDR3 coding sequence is TGTGCCAGTAGTATGCCTTCCGGAGAGGCTATGCTTTCTGGAAACACCATATATTTT. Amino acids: CASSMPSGEAMLSGNTIYF.

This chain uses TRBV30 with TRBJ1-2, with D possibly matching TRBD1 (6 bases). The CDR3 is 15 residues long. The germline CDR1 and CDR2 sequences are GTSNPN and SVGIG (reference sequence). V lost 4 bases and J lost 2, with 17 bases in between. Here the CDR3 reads CAWTNTGTTNYGYTF. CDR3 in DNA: TGTGCCTGGACGAATACCGGGACAACGAACTATGGCTACACCTTC.

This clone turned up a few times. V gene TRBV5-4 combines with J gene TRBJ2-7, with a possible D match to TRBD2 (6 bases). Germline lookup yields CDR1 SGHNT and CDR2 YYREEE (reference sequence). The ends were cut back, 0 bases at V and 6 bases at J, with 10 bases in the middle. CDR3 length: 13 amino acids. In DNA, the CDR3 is TGTGCCAGCAGCTTGGCCGGGGGAGTCGAGCAGTACTTC. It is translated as CASSLAGGVEQYF.

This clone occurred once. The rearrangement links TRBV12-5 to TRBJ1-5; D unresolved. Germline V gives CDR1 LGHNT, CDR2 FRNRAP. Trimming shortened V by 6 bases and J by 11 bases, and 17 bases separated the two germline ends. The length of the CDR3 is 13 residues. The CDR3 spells CASGSPRLGAQHF. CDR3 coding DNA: TGTGCTAGTGGCTCGCCTCGGTTAGGAGCCCAGCATTTT. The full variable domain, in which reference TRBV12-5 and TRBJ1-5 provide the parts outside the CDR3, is DARVTQTPRHKVTEMGQEVTMRCQPILGHNTVFWYRQTMMQGLELLAYFRNRAPLDDSGMPKDRFSAEMPDATLATLKIQPSEPRDSAVYFCASGSPRLGAQHFGDGTRLSIL.

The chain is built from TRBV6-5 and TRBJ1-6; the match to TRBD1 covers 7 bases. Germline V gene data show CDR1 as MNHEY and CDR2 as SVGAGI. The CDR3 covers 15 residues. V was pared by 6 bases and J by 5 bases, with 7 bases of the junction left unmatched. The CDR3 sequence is CASRSPGQNNSPLHF. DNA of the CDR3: TGTGCCAGCAGGTCACCGGGACAGAATAATTCACCCCTCCACTTT.

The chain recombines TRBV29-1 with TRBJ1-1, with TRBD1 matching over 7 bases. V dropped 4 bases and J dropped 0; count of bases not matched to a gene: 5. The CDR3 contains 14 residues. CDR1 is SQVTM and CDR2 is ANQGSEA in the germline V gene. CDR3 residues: CSVVAGTVNTEAFF. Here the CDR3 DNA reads TGCAGCGTTGTCGCCGGGACAGTGAACACTGAAGCTTTCTTT.

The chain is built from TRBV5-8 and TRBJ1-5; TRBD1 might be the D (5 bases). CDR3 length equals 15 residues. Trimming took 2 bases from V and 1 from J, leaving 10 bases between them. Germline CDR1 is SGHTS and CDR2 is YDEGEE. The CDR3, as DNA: TGTGCCAGCAGCTTAGGACAAAAGAGCAATCAGCCCCAGCATTTT. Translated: CASSLGQKSNQPQHF. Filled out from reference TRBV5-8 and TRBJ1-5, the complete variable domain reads EAGVTQSPTHLIKTRGQQATLRCSPISGHTSVYWYQQALGLGLQFLLWYDEGEERNRGNFPPRFSGRQFPNYSSELNVNALELEDSALYLCASSLGQKSNQPQHFGDGTRLSIL.

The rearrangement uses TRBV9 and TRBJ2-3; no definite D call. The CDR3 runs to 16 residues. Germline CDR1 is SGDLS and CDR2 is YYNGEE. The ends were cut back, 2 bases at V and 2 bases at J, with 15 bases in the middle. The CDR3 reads CASSVIPQAHTDTQYF. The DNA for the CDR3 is TGTGCCAGCAGCGTCATCCCCCAGGCCCACACAGATACGCAGTATTTT. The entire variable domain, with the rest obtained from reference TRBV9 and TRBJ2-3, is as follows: DSGVTQTPKHLITATGQRVTLRCSPRSGDLSVYWYQQSLDQGLQFLIQYYNGEERAKGNILERFSAQQFPDLHSELNLSSLELGDSALYFCASSVIPQAHTDTQYFGPGTRLTVL.

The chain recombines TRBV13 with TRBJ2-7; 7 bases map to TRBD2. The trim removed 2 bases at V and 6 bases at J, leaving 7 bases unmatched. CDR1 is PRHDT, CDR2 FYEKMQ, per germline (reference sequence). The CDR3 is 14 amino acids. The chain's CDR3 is CASSLSAGVAEQYF. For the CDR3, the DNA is TGTGCCAGCAGCTTATCGGCGGGGGTAGCCGAGCAGTACTTC.

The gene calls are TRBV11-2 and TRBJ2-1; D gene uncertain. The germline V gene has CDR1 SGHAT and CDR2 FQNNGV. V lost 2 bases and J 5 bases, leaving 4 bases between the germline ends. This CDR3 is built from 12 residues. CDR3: CASSLFDNEQFF. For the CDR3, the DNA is TGTGCCAGCAGCTTATTCGACAATGAGCAGTTCTTC. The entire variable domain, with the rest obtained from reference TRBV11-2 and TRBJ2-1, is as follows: EAGVAQSPRYKIIEKRQSVAFWCNPISGHATLYWYQQILGQGPKLLIQFQNNGVVDDSQLPKDRFSAERLKGVDSTLKIQPAKLEDSAVYLCASSLFDNEQFFGPGTRLTVL.

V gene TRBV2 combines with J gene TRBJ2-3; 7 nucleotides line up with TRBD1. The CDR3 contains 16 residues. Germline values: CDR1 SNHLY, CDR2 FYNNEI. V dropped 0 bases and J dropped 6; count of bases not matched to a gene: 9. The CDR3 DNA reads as TGTGCCAGCAGTGAAGCTGCATCGACAGGGTGGGATACGCAGTATTTT. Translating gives CASSEAASTGWDTQYF.

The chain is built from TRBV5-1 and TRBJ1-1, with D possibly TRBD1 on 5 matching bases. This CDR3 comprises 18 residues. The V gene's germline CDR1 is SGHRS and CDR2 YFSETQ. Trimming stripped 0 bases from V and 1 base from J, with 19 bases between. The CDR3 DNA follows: TGCGCCAGCAGCTTGGGCATGACGGGGGTGGGGAGGAACACTGAAGCTTTCTTT. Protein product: CASSLGMTGVGRNTEAFF.

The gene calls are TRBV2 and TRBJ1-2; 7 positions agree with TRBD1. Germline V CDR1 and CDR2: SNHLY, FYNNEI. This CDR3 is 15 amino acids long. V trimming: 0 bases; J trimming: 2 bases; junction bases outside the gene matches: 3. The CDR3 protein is CASSEARGLNYGYTF. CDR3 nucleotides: TGTGCCAGCAGTGAAGCGAGGGGGCTAAACTATGGCTACACCTTC.

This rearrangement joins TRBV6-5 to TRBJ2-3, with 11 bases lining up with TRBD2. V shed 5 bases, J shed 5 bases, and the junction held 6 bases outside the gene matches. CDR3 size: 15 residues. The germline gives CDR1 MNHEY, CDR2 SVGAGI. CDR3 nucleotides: TGTGCCAGCAGTATAGTAGCGGGGGGGGGAGATACGCAGTATTTT. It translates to CASSIVAGGGDTQYF.

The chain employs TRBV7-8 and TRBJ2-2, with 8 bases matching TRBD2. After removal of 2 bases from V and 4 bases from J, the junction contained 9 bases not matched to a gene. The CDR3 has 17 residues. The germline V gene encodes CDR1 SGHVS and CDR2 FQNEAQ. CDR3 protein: CASSLRAGLGGTGELFF. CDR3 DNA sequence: TGTGCCAGCAGCTTAAGGGCGGGACTAGGGGGCACCGGGGAGCTGTTTTTT.

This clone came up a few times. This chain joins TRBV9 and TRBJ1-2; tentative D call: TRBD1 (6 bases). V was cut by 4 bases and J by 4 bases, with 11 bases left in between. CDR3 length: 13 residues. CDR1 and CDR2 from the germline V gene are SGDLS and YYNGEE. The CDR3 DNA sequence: TGTGCCAGCAGCCCCGCAGGGGCCTATGGCTACACCTTC. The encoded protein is CASSPAGAYGYTF.

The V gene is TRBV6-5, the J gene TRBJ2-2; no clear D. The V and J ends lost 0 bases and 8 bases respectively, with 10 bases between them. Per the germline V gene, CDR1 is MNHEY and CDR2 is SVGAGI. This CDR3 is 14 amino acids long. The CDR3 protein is CASSYSISKGELFF. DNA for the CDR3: TGTGCCAGCAGTTACTCGATCTCTAAAGGGGAGCTGTTTTTT.

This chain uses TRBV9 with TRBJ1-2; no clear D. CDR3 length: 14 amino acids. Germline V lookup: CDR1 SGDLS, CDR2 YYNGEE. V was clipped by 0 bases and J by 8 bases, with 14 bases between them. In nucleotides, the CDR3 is TGTGCCAGCAGCGTAGGCGGTCAAGGTCAAGGCTACACCTTC. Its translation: CASSVGGQGQGYTF.

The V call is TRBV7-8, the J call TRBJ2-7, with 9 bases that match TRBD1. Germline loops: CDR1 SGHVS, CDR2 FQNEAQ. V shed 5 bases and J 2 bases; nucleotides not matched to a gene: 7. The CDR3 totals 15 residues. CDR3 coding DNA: TGTGCCAGCAGCATAAGGACAGGGGAACCCTACGAGCAGTACTTC. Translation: CASSIRTGEPYEQYF.

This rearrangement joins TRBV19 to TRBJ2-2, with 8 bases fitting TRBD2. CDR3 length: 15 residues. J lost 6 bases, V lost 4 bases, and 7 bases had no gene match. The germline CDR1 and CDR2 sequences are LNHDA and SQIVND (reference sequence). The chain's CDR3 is CASSTSGTRAGELFF. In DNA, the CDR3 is TGTGCCAGTAGTACCTCCGGGACTAGGGCCGGGGAGCTGTTTTTT. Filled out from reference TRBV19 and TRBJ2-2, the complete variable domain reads DGGITQSPKYLFRKEGQNVTLSCEQNLNHDAMYWYRQDPGQGLRLIYYSQIVNDFQKGDIAEGYSVSREKKESFPLTVTSAQKNPTAFYLCASSTSGTRAGELFFGEGSRLTVL.

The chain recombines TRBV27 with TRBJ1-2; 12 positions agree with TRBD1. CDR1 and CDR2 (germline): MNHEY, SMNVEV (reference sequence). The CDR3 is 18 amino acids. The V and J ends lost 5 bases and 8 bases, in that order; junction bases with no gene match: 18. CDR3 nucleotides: TGTGCCAGCAGTGGGGGCCGGGACAGGGGGCTCATGGGGGGGGGCTACACCTTC. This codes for CASSGGRDRGLMGGGYTF.

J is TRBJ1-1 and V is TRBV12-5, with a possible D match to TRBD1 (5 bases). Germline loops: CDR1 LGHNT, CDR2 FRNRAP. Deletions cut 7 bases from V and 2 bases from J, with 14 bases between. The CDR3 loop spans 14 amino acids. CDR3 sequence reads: CASVRGDHNTEAFF. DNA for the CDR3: TGTGCTAGTGTCCGGGGGGACCATAACACTGAAGCTTTCTTT.

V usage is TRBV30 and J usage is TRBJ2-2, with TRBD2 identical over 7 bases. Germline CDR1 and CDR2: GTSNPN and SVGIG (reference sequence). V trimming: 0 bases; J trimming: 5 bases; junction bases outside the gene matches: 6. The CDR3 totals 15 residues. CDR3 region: CAWSVWGGKTGELFF. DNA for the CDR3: TGTGCCTGGAGTGTATGGGGGGGTAAAACCGGGGAGCTGTTTTTT.

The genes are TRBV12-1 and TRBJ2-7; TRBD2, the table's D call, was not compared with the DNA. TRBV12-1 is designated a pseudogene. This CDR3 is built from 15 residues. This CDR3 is CASSFAFPYSYEQYF. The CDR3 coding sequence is TGTGCCAGCAGCTTTGCGTTCCCGTACTCCTACGAGCAGTACTTC.